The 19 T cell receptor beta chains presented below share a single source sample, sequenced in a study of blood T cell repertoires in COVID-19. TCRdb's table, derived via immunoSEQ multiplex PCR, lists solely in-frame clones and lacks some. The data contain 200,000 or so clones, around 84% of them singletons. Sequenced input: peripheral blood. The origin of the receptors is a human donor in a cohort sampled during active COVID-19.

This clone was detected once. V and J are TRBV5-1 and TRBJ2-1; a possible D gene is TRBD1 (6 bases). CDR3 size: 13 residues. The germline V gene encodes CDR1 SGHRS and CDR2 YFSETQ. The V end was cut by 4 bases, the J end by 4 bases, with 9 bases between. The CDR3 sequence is CASSGTSYNEQFF. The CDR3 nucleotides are TGCGCCAGCAGCGGGACATCGTACAATGAGCAGTTCTTC.

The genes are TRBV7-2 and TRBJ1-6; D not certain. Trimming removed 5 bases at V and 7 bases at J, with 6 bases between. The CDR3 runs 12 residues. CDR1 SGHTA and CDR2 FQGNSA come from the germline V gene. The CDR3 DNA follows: TGTGCCAGCAGCGCAGCGAATTCACCCCTCCACTTT. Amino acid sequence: CASSAANSPLHF.

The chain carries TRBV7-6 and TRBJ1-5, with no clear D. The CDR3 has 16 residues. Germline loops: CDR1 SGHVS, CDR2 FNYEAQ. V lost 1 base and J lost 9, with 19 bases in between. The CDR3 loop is CASSLDPLGQDAPQHF. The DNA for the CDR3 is TGTGCCAGCAGCTTAGATCCGCTGGGTCAGGATGCGCCCCAGCATTTT.

CDR3 coding DNA: TGTGCCAGCAGCTTATCGGCGGAACCGGAACATTTT. As protein: CASSLSAEPEHF. J is TRBJ1-5 and V is TRBV7-9; D call uncertain. The CDR3 has 12 amino acids. In germline, CDR1 is SEHNR, CDR2 FQNEAQ (reference sequence). Trimming removed 2 bases at V and 16 bases at J, with 15 bases between. Full variable domain (outside the CDR3, taken from reference TRBV7-9 and TRBJ1-5): DTGVSQNPRHKITKRGQNVTFRCDPISEHNRLYWYRQTLGQGPEFLTYFQNEAQLEKSRLLSDRFSAERPKGSFSTLEIQRTEQGDSAMYLCASSLSAEPEHFGDGTRLSIL.

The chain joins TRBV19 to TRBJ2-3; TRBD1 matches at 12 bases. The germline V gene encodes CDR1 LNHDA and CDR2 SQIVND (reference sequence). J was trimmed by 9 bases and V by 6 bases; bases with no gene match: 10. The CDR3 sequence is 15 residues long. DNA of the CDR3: TGTGCCAGTAGCACCTCCGGGACAGGGGGCCTGACGCAGTATTTT. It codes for CASSTSGTGGLTQYF.

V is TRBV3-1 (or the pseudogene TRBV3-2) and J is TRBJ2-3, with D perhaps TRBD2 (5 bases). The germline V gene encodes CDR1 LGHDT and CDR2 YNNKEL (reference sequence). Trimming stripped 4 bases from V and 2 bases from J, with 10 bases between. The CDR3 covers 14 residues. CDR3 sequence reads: CASSPGLTTDTQYF. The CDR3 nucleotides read TGTGCCAGCAGCCCGGGATTAACCACAGATACGCAGTATTTT.

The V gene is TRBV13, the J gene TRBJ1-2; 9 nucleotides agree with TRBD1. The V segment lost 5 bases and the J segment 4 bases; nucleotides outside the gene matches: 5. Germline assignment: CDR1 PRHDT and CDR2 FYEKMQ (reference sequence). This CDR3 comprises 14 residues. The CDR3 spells CASSPRQGVYGYTF. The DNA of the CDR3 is TGTGCCAGCAGCCCACGACAGGGGGTCTATGGCTACACCTTC.

The CDR3 sequence is CASRTSGAYEQYF. The CDR3 DNA sequence: TGTGCCAGCAGGACTAGCGGAGCCTACGAGCAGTACTTC. The rearrangement uses TRBV12-3 or TRBV12-4 and TRBJ2-7, with 9 bases matching TRBD2. V shed 6 bases and J 2 bases; nucleotides not matched to a gene: 2. This CDR3 has 13 residues.

For the CDR3, the DNA is TGCGCCAGCAGCGTCCCGGGACAGCAAGAGACCCAGTACTTC. Translating it yields CASSVPGQQETQYF. The chain carries TRBV5-1 and TRBJ2-5; 7 bases agree with TRBD1. The CDR3 length is 14 residues. Germline trimming cut 4 bases from V and 2 bases from J; bases unmatched to any gene: 5. Germline CDR1 is SGHRS and CDR2 is YFSETQ.

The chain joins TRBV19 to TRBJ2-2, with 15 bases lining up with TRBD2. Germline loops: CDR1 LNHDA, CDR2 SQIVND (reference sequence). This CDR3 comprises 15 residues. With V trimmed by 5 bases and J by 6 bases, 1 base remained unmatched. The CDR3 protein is CASSRTSGRAGELFF. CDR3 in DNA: TGTGCCAGTAGTCGGACTAGCGGGAGGGCCGGGGAGCTGTTTTTT.

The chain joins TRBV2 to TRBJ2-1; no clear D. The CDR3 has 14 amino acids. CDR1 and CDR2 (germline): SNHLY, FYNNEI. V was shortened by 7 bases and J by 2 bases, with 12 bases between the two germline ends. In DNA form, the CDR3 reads TGTGCCAGCACCGCGTCCACAGCCTACAATGAGCAGTTCTTC. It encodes CASTASTAYNEQFF.

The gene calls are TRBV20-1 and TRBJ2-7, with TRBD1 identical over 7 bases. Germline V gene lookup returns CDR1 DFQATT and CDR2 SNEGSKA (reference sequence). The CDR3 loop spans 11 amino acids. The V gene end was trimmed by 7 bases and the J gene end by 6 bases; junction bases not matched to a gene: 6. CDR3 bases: TGCAGTGTTCAGACAGGGAGCGAGCAGTACGTC. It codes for CSVQTGSEQYV.

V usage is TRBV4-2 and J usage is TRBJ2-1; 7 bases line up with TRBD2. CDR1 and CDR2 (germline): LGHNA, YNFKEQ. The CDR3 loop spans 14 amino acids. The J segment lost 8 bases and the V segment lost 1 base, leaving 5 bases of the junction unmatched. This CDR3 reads CASSQGLAGDEQFF. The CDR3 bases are TGTGCCAGCAGCCAAGGACTAGCCGGCGATGAGCAGTTCTTC.

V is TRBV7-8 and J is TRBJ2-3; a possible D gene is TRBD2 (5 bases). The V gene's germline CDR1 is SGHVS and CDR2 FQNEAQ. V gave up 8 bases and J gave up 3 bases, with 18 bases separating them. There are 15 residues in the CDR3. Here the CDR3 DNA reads TGTGCCAGCGGGAAAGGTCTAGCAATAACAGATACGCAGTATTTT. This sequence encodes CASGKGLAITDTQYF.

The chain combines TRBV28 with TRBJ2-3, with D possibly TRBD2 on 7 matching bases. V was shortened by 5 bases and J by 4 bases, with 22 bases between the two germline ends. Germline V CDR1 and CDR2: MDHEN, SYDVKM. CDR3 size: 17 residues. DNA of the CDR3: TGTGCCAGCAGTAGGGGGGGTAGAGCGGGGCGCCCAGATACGCAGTATTTT. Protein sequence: CASSRGGRAGRPDTQYF.

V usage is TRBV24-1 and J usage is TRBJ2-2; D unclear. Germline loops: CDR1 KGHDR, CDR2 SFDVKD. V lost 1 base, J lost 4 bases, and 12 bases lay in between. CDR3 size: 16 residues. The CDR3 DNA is TGTGCCACCAGTGATTTCTCGACTCGACGCACCGGGGAGCTGTTTTTT. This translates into CATSDFSTRRTGELFF.

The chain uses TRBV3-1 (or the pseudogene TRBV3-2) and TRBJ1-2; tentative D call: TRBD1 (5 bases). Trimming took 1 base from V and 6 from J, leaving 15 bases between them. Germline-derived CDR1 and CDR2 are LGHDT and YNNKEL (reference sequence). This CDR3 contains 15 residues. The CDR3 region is CASSQGGRGINGYTF. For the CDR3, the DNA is TGTGCCAGCAGCCAAGGGGGTCGGGGGATCAATGGCTACACCTTC.

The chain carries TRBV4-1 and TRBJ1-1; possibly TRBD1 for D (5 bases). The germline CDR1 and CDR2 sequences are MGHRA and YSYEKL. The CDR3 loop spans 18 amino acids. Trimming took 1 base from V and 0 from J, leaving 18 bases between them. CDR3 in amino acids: CASSQAGRFTPMNTEAFF. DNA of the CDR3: TGCGCCAGCAGCCAAGCAGGGCGCTTCACCCCTATGAACACTGAAGCTTTCTTT.

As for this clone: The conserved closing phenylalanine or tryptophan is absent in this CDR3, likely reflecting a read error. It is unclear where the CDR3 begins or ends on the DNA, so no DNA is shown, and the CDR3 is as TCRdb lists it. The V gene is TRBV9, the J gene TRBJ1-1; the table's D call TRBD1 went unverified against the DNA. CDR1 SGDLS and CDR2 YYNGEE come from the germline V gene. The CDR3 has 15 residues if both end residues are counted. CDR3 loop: CASSALISGTGAAFL.